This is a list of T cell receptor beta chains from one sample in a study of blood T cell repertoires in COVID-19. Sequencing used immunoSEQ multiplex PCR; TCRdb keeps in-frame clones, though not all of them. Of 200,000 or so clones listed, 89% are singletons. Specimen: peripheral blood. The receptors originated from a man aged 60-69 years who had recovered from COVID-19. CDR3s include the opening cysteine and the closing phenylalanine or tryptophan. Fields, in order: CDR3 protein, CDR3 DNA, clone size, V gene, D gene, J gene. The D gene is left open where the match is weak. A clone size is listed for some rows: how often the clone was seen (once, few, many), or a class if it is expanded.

CASSIYPGTNPGYTF TGTGCCAGTAGTATATATCCGGGGACAAACCCGGGCTACACCTTC - TRBV19 - TRBJ1-2
CASSSGTSGYYEQYF TGTGCCAGCAGTAGCGGGACTAGCGGATACTACGAGCAGTACTTC - TRBV27 TRBD2 TRBJ2-7
CASSLTGILLNEQFF TGTGCCAGCAGCTTGACAGGGATCCTTCTCAATGAGCAGTTCTTC - TRBV5-6 - TRBJ2-1
CASSFLEGEQFF TGTGCCAGCAGCTTCTTGGAGGGTGAGCAGTTCTTC once TRBV7-3 - TRBJ2-1
CASSIKGEGHYEQFF TGTGCCAGTAGTATAAAGGGGGAGGGCCACTATGAGCAGTTCTTC once TRBV19 - TRBJ2-1
CAISESLGRGPNSGANVLTF TGTGCCATCAGTGAGTCACTCGGCAGGGGCCCGAACTCTGGGGCCAACGTCCTGACTTTC - TRBV10-3 - TRBJ2-6
CASSPRQGAGELFF TGTGCCAGCAGCCCGCGGCAGGGGGCCGGGGAGCTGTTTTTT - TRBV3-1/TRBV3-2 TRBD1 TRBJ2-2
CASSQGGGGNIQYF TGTGCCAGCAGCCAAGGCGGGGGGGGAAACATTCAGTACTTC - TRBV4-2 TRBD2 TRBJ2-4
CASRAGGVYNSPLHF TGTGCCAGCAGAGCAGGGGGTGTCTATAATTCACCCCTCCACTTT few TRBV27 TRBD1 TRBJ1-6
CASSPIFRGSEQYF TGTGCCAGCTCACCAATTTTCAGGGGAAGCGAGCAGTACTTC - TRBV18 - TRBJ2-7
CASSLSDTEAFF TGTGCCAGCAGCTTATCTGACACTGAAGCTTTCTTT - TRBV12-3/TRBV12-4 - TRBJ1-1
CASEVVGYTF TGTGCCAGCGAGGTGGTGGGCTACACCTTC - TRBV5-7 - TRBJ1-2
CASSSPDRNTEAFF TGTGCCAGCAGCTCTCCCGACAGGAACACTGAAGCTTTCTTT - TRBV11-2 - TRBJ1-1
CASTPFGRGNTEAFF TGTGCCAGCACCCCCTTCGGGAGAGGGAACACTGAAGCTTTCTTT - TRBV5-4 - TRBJ1-1
CATSEDTYGYTF TGTGCCACCAGTGAGGACACGTATGGCTACACCTTC - TRBV24-1 - TRBJ1-2
CASSYTRGDTDTQYF TGTGCCAGCTCATATACTCGGGGGGACACAGATACGCAGTATTTT - TRBV18 TRBD2 TRBJ2-3
CAISEDSMRTEAFF TGTGCCATCAGTGAGGACAGTATGAGGACTGAAGCTTTCTTT - TRBV10-3 - TRBJ1-1
CASRSGLAGQYF TGTGCCAGCAGATCAGGACTAGCGGGGCAGTACTTC - TRBV12-3/TRBV12-4 TRBD2 TRBJ2-7
CASSVEADLMADTQYF TGTGCCAGCAGCGTAGAAGCCGACTTAATGGCAGATACGCAGTATTTT - TRBV9 - TRBJ2-3
CASSQDRTTPQHF TGCGCCAGCAGCCAAGATAGGACAACGCCCCAGCATTTT - TRBV4-1 - TRBJ1-5
CASSQRVDSGTNSPLHF TGCGCCAGCAGCCAAAGGGTCGACAGTGGAACTAATTCACCCCTCCACTTT - TRBV4-1 - TRBJ1-6
CASSPRDYYEQYF TGTGCCAGCAGTCCAAGGGACTACTACGAGCAGTACTTC - TRBV12-3/TRBV12-4 TRBD2 TRBJ2-7
CASSPRGASQETQYF TGTGCCAGCAGCCCACGGGGGGCGAGCCAAGAGACCCAGTACTTC once TRBV5-5 - TRBJ2-5
CASSFDSTYGYTF TGCGCCAGCAGCTTCGACAGCACCTATGGCTACACCTTC - TRBV5-1 - TRBJ1-2
CASSLELGALANEKLFF TGCGCCAGCAGCTTGGAGCTGGGGGCATTAGCTAATGAAAAACTGTTTTTT - TRBV5-1 - TRBJ1-4
CASSELAGGFDEQYF TGTGCCAGCAGTGAACTAGCGGGAGGGTTCGACGAGCAGTACTTC - TRBV6-1 TRBD2 TRBJ2-7
CASSPTGVYTGELFF TGTGCCAGCTCACCGACAGGGGTGTACACCGGGGAGCTGTTTTTT - TRBV18 TRBD1 TRBJ2-2
CASSLGQGLFYEQYF TGCGCCAGCAGCTTAGGCCAGGGGTTGTTTTACGAGCAGTACTTC - TRBV5-1 - TRBJ2-7
CATGRTNGNEQFF TGTGCCACCGGGCGGACTAATGGCAATGAGCAGTTCTTC few TRBV7-9 - TRBJ2-1
CASSLGTGPSYEQYF TGTGCCAGCAGTCTCGGGACAGGGCCGTCCTACGAGCAGTACTTC - TRBV5-5 TRBD1 TRBJ2-7
CAISEGVGLPTNQPQHF TGTGCCATCAGTGAAGGAGTGGGTTTACCGACCAATCAGCCCCAGCATTTT - TRBV10-3 - TRBJ1-5
CASNPTGSGNTIYF TGTGCCAGTAACCCGACGGGCTCTGGAAACACCATATATTTT - TRBV19 - TRBJ1-3
CASSPVGQGNYGYTF TGTGCCAGCAGCCCAGTCGGACAGGGGAACTATGGCTACACCTTC - TRBV13 TRBD1 TRBJ1-2
CASSRLGGPYNEQFF TGTGCCAGCAGCCGCCTCGGGGGACCCTACAATGAGCAGTTCTTC - TRBV4-2 - TRBJ2-1
CASSQGTSGKYMSQYF TGTGCCAGCAGCCAAGGGACTAGTGGGAAGTACATGTCCCAGTACTTC - TRBV3-1/TRBV3-2 TRBD2 TRBJ2-5
CASSQVGQGGEQYF TGTGCCAGCAGCCAGGTGGGACAGGGCGGAGAGCAGTACTTC few TRBV4-2 TRBD1 TRBJ2-7
CASSISRGSYEQYF TGTGCCAGTAGTATCTCGCGGGGGTCCTACGAGCAGTACTTC - TRBV19 TRBD2 TRBJ2-7
CASSYSGSRGVYEQFF TGTGCCAGCAGTTACTCCGGCTCCCGGGGGGTATATGAGCAGTTCTTC few TRBV6-5 TRBD2 TRBJ2-1
CAISESTGGLSYNEQFF TGTGCCATCAGTGAGTCGACGGGGGGGCTCTCCTACAATGAGCAGTTCTTC - TRBV10-3 TRBD2 TRBJ2-1
CSVGQRNEQYF TGCAGCGTGGGACAGAGGAACGAGCAGTACTTC - TRBV29-1 TRBD1 TRBJ2-7
CASAQGLDYEQYF TGTGCCAGTGCCCAGGGTTTGGACTACGAGCAGTACTTC - TRBV19 - TRBJ2-7
CAISGPGTSGLSSYNEQFF TGTGCCATCAGTGGGCCCGGGACTAGCGGGTTGAGCTCCTACAATGAGCAGTTCTTC - TRBV10-3 TRBD2 TRBJ2-1
CSVQRLTTTDTQYF TGCAGCGTCCAAAGATTGACTACCACAGATACGCAGTATTTT - TRBV29-1 - TRBJ2-3
CASSVWGRSNYGYTF TGTGCCAGCAGCGTATGGGGCCGATCTAACTATGGCTACACCTTC few TRBV9 - TRBJ1-2
CASSKRDSYEQYF TGTGCCAGCAGTAAGCGGGACTCCTACGAGCAGTACTTC - TRBV27 TRBD2 TRBJ2-7
CASSSQGAIVYGYTF TGTGCCAGCAGTTCACAGGGGGCGATTGTCTACGGCTACACCTTC - TRBV2 TRBD1 TRBJ1-2
CAISESVRTSEETQYF TGTGCCATCAGTGAGTCCGTACGGACATCCGAAGAGACCCAGTACTTC - TRBV10-3 - TRBJ2-5
CASSLPGESSGNTIYF TGCGCCAGCAGCTTGCCCGGGGAGAGCTCTGGAAACACCATATATTTT - TRBV5-1 - TRBJ1-3